A single sample gave rise to the 32 T cell receptor beta chains below, sequenced in a study of CD8 T cells in Susac syndrome. A quantity of about 0.45 to 1 ug RNA underwent reverse transcription using random hexamers. TCRdb redid the calling of the immunoSEQ multiplex PCR reads with MiXCR, one entry per CDR3 protein. The sample holds 150,000 or so distinct CDR3 sequences, roughly 94% seen once. The sequencing sample was made of CD4+ T cells from PBMCs. Every receptor here comes from a human donor with multiple sclerosis.

This clonotype was observed once. The chain couples TRBV4-1 to TRBJ2-6; no clear D. The V gene's germline CDR1 is MGHRA and CDR2 YSYEKL. Trimming removed 0 bases from V and 3 bases from J, with 9 bases in between. The CDR3 sequence is 16 residues long. CDR3 nucleotides: TGCGCCAGCAGCCAAGAAGCCCCCCGTGGGGCCAACGTCCTGACTTTC. It translates to CASSQEAPRGANVLTF.

J is TRBJ2-7 and V is TRBV5-1, with 8 bases that match TRBD1. The germline V gene encodes CDR1 SGHRS and CDR2 YFSETQ. CDR3 length: 15 amino acids. Losses at the gene ends were 3 bases for V and 2 bases for J; bases not matched to a gene: 7. CDR3 region: CASSSLGRGPYEQYF. The DNA of the CDR3 is TGCGCCAGCAGCTCCCTCGGCAGGGGGCCCTACGAGCAGTACTTC. Full variable domain (rest looked up from reference TRBV5-1 and TRBJ2-7): KAGVTQTPRYLIKTRGQQVTLSCSPISGHRSVSWYQQTPGQGLQFLFEYFSETQRNKGNFPGRFSGRQFSNSRSEMNVSTLELGDSALYLCASSSLGRGPYEQYFGPGTRLTVT.

V gene TRBV3-1 combines with J gene TRBJ2-5, with D perhaps matching TRBD1 or TRBD2 (5 bases each). Deletions cut 3 bases from V and 3 bases from J, with 17 bases between. Germline CDR1 and CDR2: LGHDT and YNNKEL (reference sequence). This CDR3 has 16 amino acids. In DNA, the CDR3 is TGTGCCAGCAGCCAGAAGTGGGGGTCGAGTGAAGAGACCCAGTACTTC. Translated, it gives CASSQKWGSSEETQYF.

CDR3 DNA: TGTGCCAGCAGCAATGGACTAGCGGGATCCTACGAGCAGTACTTC. Its protein product is CASSNGLAGSYEQYF. The chain has TRBV6-1 and TRBJ2-7, with 12 bases identical to TRBD2. Germline V gives CDR1 MNHNS, CDR2 SASEGT. The ends lost 6 bases at V and 1 base at J; junction bases unmatched: 4. The CDR3 runs to 15 residues.

The V call is TRBV5-4, the J call TRBJ2-5; 8 bases match TRBD2. The CDR3 sequence is 14 residues long. Germline lookup yields CDR1 SGHNT and CDR2 YYREEE (reference sequence). The junction had 5 bases not matched to a gene; V was cut back by 2 bases and J by 5 bases. CDR3 residues: CASSLGLAAETQYF. DNA for the CDR3: TGTGCCAGCAGCTTAGGACTAGCTGCGGAGACCCAGTACTTC. The full variable domain, its missing parts supplied by reference TRBV5-4 and TRBJ2-5, is ETGVTQSPTHLIKTRGQQVTLRCSSQSGHNTVSWYQQALGQGPQFIFQYYREEENGRGNFPPRFSGLQFPNYSSELNVNALELDDSALYLCASSLGLAAETQYFGPGTRLLVL.

CDR3 residues: CASSYRTHYGYTF. CDR3 DNA sequence: TGCGCCAGCAGTTATAGAACGCACTATGGCTACACCTTC. This chain uses TRBV5-1 with TRBJ1-2; D gene unclear. CDR1 is SGHRS and CDR2 is YFSETQ in the germline V gene. The CDR3 consists of 13 residues. V was trimmed by 5 bases and J by 3 bases, leaving 11 bases between them.

The chain links TRBV28 to TRBJ1-2; tentative D call: TRBD1 (6 bases). The CDR3 spans 13 residues. V was pared by 7 bases and J by 5 bases, with 14 bases between. Per germline, CDR1 MDHEN and CDR2 SYDVKM. Here the CDR3 DNA reads TGTGCCAGCACGTCGACAGGACGGTATGGCTACACCTTC. Residues: CASTSTGRYGYTF.

The J gene is TRBJ1-1, the V gene TRBV3-1, with D possibly TRBD1 on 5 matching bases. The CDR3 loop spans 16 amino acids. V was clipped by 5 bases and J by 1 base, with 17 bases between them. Germline loops: CDR1 LGHDT, CDR2 YNNKEL (reference sequence). The CDR3 DNA follows: TGTGCCAGCAGCGGGGGGGGGTCTGCCCGGAACACTGAAGCTTTCTTT. Its protein is CASSGGGSARNTEAFF.

This chain joins TRBV4-3 and TRBJ2-3; TRBD2 matches 14 bases. There are 16 residues in the CDR3. Germline V lookup: CDR1 LGHNA, CDR2 YSLEER. V was pared by 4 bases and J by 5 bases, with 5 bases of the junction left unmatched. CDR3 sequence (DNA): TGCGCCAGCAGCCTTGGGACTAGCGGGAGACAAGATACGCAGTATTTT. Amino acid sequence: CASSLGTSGRQDTQYF.

DNA of the CDR3: TGCAGTGCCAGTGGGTACTCCTACAATGAGCAGTTCTTC. Amino acids: CSASGYSYNEQFF. The rearrangement links TRBV20-1 to TRBJ2-1; D is unresolved. V lost 6 bases and J lost 0, with 9 bases in between. The CDR3 length is 13 residues. CDR1 is DFQATT and CDR2 is SNEGSKA in the germline V gene (reference sequence).

CDR3 sequence: CASKRADAGELFF. The CDR3 region has the DNA TGTGCCAGCAAGAGGGCGGATGCCGGGGAGCTGTTTTTT. This chain uses TRBV12-3 or TRBV12-4 with TRBJ2-2, with a possible D match to TRBD2 (5 bases). The length of the CDR3 is 13 residues. With 7 bases removed from V and 6 bases from J, the gap between germline ends came to 12 bases.

The chain joins TRBV7-8 to TRBJ1-1, with D possibly being TRBD1 (6 bases). The CDR3 extends over 15 amino acids. V lost 5 bases and J 1 base, leaving 14 bases between the germline ends. Germline V gene lookup returns CDR1 SGHVS and CDR2 FQNEAQ. The CDR3 sequence is CASSPEGGTNTEAFF. The CDR3 nucleotides read TGTGCCAGCAGCCCCGAGGGGGGGACGAACACTGAAGCTTTCTTT.

This rearrangement joins TRBV29-1 to TRBJ1-1; D is unresolved. Germline V CDR1 and CDR2: SQVTM, ANQGSEA. With 7 bases removed from V and 6 bases from J, the gap between germline ends came to 12 bases. The CDR3 contains 11 residues. The CDR3 reads CSADAGSEAFF. CDR3 DNA sequence: TGCAGCGCCGATGCCGGATCTGAAGCTTTCTTT.

This sequence joins TRBV7-8 and TRBJ2-3; 7 nucleotides align to TRBD1. The CDR3 is 16 residues long. With V trimmed by 5 bases and J by 4 bases, 12 bases remained unmatched. Germline loops: CDR1 SGHVS, CDR2 FQNEAQ. The CDR3 spells CASSHARDSISDTQYF. DNA of the CDR3: TGTGCCAGCAGCCATGCCCGGGACAGTATCTCAGATACGCAGTATTTT.

This chain connects TRBV19 to TRBJ2-7; the D call may be TRBD1 or TRBD2 (5 bases each). Germline CDR1 reads LNHDA; CDR2 reads SQIVND (reference sequence). The germline V and J ends were trimmed by 5 bases and 0 bases, with 11 bases remaining between them. This CDR3 has 14 residues. The CDR3, as DNA: TGTGCCAGTAGTGCCGGGGCCCTCTCCTACGAGCAGTACTTC. It translates to CASSAGALSYEQYF.

The chain couples TRBV18 to TRBJ2-2; TRBD2 might be the D (6 bases). Trimming stripped 3 bases from V and 0 bases from J, with 11 bases between. Per the germline V gene, CDR1 is KGHSH and CDR2 is LQKENI. CDR3 size: 16 residues. The CDR3 nucleotides read TGTGCCAGCTCACCTGCACTAGCCACGAACACCGGGGAGCTGTTTTTT. Residues: CASSPALATNTGELFF.

The genes are TRBV20-1 and TRBJ1-2; D perhaps matches TRBD1 (5 bases). There are 16 residues in the CDR3. Deletions cut 4 bases from V and 3 bases from J, with 21 bases between. The germline gives CDR1 DFQATT, CDR2 SNEGSKA (reference sequence). CDR3 amino acids: CSATPPTVRYDYGYTF. The DNA of the CDR3 is TGCAGTGCTACCCCCCCGACAGTTCGCTACGACTATGGCTACACCTTC.

The chain uses TRBV11-2 and TRBJ2-2, with unresolved D. The germline V gene has CDR1 SGHAT and CDR2 FQNNGV. This CDR3 spans 17 amino acids. The V gene lost 4 bases and the J gene lost 0 bases, with 15 bases spanning the gap. CDR3 sequence reads: CASSYRRAGSNTGELFF. CDR3 DNA sequence: TGTGCCAGCAGCTACCGACGGGCCGGCTCGAACACCGGGGAGCTGTTTTTT.

This chain joins TRBV2 and TRBJ2-7, with TRBD2 matching 10 bases. The trim removed 6 bases at V and 3 bases at J, leaving 8 bases unmatched. The CDR3 has 15 amino acids. Per germline, CDR1 SNHLY and CDR2 FYNNEI. As DNA, the CDR3 is TGTGCCAGCAGACCGAGGACTAGCGGAGACTACGAGCAGTACTTC. Translating it yields CASRPRTSGDYEQYF.

The V call is TRBV2, the J call TRBJ2-2, with a tentative D call TRBD2 (6 bases). This CDR3 is 14 amino acids long. Trimming stripped 4 bases from V and 7 bases from J, with 13 bases between. The germline CDR1 and CDR2 sequences are SNHLY and FYNNEI. The CDR3 region has the DNA TGTGCCAGCAGTGTAAGAGCCGGGGGCGGGGAGCTGTTTTTT. Encoded protein: CASSVRAGGGELFF.

V is TRBV6-5 and J is TRBJ1-2, with 10 bases fitting TRBD1. Germline CDR1 MNHEY, CDR2 SVGAGI. CDR3 length: 15 amino acids. Trimming took 6 bases from V and 4 from J; bases not matched to a gene: 8. The CDR3 DNA sequence: TGTGCCAGCAGGCGACCGGGACAGGGGTCCTATGGCTACACCTTC. This translates into CASRRPGQGSYGYTF.

The gene calls are TRBV20-1 and TRBJ2-7, with D possibly matching TRBD2 (5 bases). V was shortened by 1 base and J by 4 bases, with 17 bases between the two germline ends. CDR1 DFQATT and CDR2 SNEGSKA come from the germline V gene (reference sequence). The CDR3 is 15 amino acids. The CDR3 DNA is TGCAGTGCTAGAGGTGGGAGTACATTAAGGTACGAGCAGTACTTC. Its translation: CSARGGSTLRYEQYF.

The V gene is TRBV6-6, the J gene TRBJ1-1; D call uncertain. Trimming cost V 0 bases and J 1 base, with 3 bases left between them. The CDR3 length is 13 residues. Germline CDR1 and CDR2: MNHNY and SVGAGI (reference sequence). Written as DNA, the CDR3 is TGTGCCAGCAGTTACTCTTGGAACACTGAAGCTTTCTTT. It specifies CASSYSWNTEAFF.

The chain carries TRBV29-1 and TRBJ1-4; 7 bases are shared with TRBD1. Germline V gene sequence: CDR1 SQVTM, CDR2 ANQGSEA. The junction had 8 bases not matched to a gene; V was cut back by 5 bases and J by 8 bases. CDR3 length: 13 amino acids. CDR3 nucleotide sequence: TGCAGCGTTAAGACAGGGATAGGGGAAAAACTGTTTTTT. It yields the protein CSVKTGIGEKLFF.

This chain uses TRBV5-4 with TRBJ2-5; TRBD1 matches 7 bases. The length of the CDR3 is 15 residues. From germline, CDR1 is SGHNT and CDR2 YYREEE (reference sequence). Trimming at V came to 2 bases and at J to 1 base, leaving 5 bases not matched to a gene. In nucleotides, the CDR3 is TGTGCCAGCAGCTTCCCCGACAGGGCCCAAGAGACCCAGTACTTC. This gives the protein CASSFPDRAQETQYF.

The CDR3 protein is CASSLAPHSGSIVEQFF. CDR3 DNA sequence: TGCGCCAGCAGCTTGGCGCCCCATAGCGGGAGTATCGTTGAGCAGTTCTTC. The J gene is TRBJ2-1, the V gene TRBV5-1, with 9 positions matching TRBD2. The V segment lost 0 bases and the J segment 9 bases; nucleotides outside the gene matches: 13. Germline lookup yields CDR1 SGHRS and CDR2 YFSETQ. The CDR3 has 17 residues.

This chain links TRBV20-1 with TRBJ2-3; D call uncertain. The CDR3 runs to 13 residues. Germline values: CDR1 DFQATT, CDR2 SNEGSKA (reference sequence). The V and J ends lost 7 bases and 3 bases respectively, with 14 bases between them. The CDR3 region is CSERAGPTDTQYF. In DNA, the CDR3 is TGCAGTGAAAGGGCAGGCCCAACAGATACGCAGTATTTT.

The J gene is TRBJ1-2, the V gene TRBV30; D gene uncertain. Germline values: CDR1 GTSNPN, CDR2 SVGIG (reference sequence). The CDR3 loop spans 13 amino acids. V was trimmed by 1 base and J by 7 bases, leaving 13 bases between them. The CDR3 region has the DNA TGTGCCTGGAGTGAAAGGGTGTCCACTGGCTACACCTTC. Protein: CAWSERVSTGYTF.

The rearrangement links TRBV28 to TRBJ1-2, with D possibly TRBD1 on 5 matching bases. Germline V gives CDR1 MDHEN, CDR2 SYDVKM. This CDR3 region has 13 residues. V lost 6 bases to trimming and J lost 4 bases, with 12 bases between them. The DNA of the CDR3 is TGTGCCAGCAGACCAGGGACGGCCTATGGCTACACCTTC. Its translation: CASRPGTAYGYTF.

The chain joins TRBV12-3 or TRBV12-4 to TRBJ2-7, with D possibly called TRBD1 or TRBD2 (7 bases each). The V end was cut by 0 bases, the J end by 2 bases, with 11 bases between. The CDR3 has 15 amino acids. This CDR3 reads CASSLAQGGTYEQYF. The DNA of the CDR3 is TGTGCCAGCAGTTTAGCGCAGGGGGGGACCTACGAGCAGTACTTC.

The chain carries TRBV6-6 and TRBJ2-5; D remains ambiguous. Trimming took off 10 bases at V and 5 bases at J, with 17 bases between the two ends. The CDR3 has 13 amino acids. Germline V gene sequence: CDR1 MNHNY, CDR2 SVGAGI (reference sequence). The CDR3 loop is CATSRETEETQYF. For the CDR3, the DNA is TGTGCCACCTCGCGCGAAACCGAGGAGACCCAGTACTTC.

This chain joins TRBV4-3 and TRBJ2-5, with 10 bases lining up with TRBD2. CDR3 length: 17 residues. The germline gives CDR1 LGHNA, CDR2 YSLEER. V lost 3 bases to trimming and J lost 4 bases; unmatched junction nucleotides: 11. CDR3 nucleotides: TGCGCCAGCAGCCAGTCTGCTAGCGGGAGAATCGGAGAGACCCAGTACTTC. As protein: CASSQSASGRIGETQYF.